One and the same sample provided the 29 T cell receptor beta chains below, sequenced in a study of blood T cells in healthy people across ages. Alongside a J-beta primer mix, a sample-barcoded 5' primer served in a second PCR lasting about 7 to 11 cycles. MiXCR was run by TCRdb on the 5' RACE reads, yielding one entry per CDR3 protein. The sample includes hundreds of thousands of distinct CDR3 sequences, approximately 52% of them seen just once. The sample taken for sequencing was blood. The receptor set was obtained from a woman aged 80 or over in good health.

This chain joins TRBV12-3 or TRBV12-4 and TRBJ2-5; D perhaps matches TRBD2 (6 bases). The DNA end favors TRBJ2-7, so the J call may be wrong. The CDR3 spans 13 residues. The CDR3 bases are TGTGCCAGCAGTCATGGGACTTGGGGCGAGCAGTACTTC. Residues: CASSHGTWGEQYF.

This sequence joins TRBV20-1 and TRBJ2-4, with D perhaps TRBD2 (5 bases). The end of the DNA is better explained by TRBJ2-7, so the J call may be wrong. This CDR3 comprises 12 residues. Germline CDR1 is DFQATT and CDR2 is SNEGSKA (reference sequence). The CDR3 coding sequence is TGCAGTGCTGGAGGTTGGCGAAGCGAGCAGTACTTC. Protein product: CSAGGWRSEQYF.

This clonotype was counted only a few times. This chain links TRBV28 with TRBJ2-7; 7 positions match TRBD1. The V gene's germline CDR1 is MDHEN and CDR2 SYDVKM. The V gene end was trimmed by 6 bases and the J gene end by 1 base; junction bases not matched to a gene: 9. The CDR3 has 15 residues. The CDR3 DNA follows: TGTGCCAGCAGCTCCCCGCCGGGACAGTCCTACGAGCAGTACTTC. It translates to CASSSPPGQSYEQYF.

The CDR3 sequence: CASSRGDPQSSGANVLTF. The DNA for the CDR3 is TGTGCCAGCAGCCGAGGGGACCCCCAGAGCTCTGGGGCCAACGTCCTGACTTTC. This chain connects TRBV4-2 to TRBJ2-6, with D perhaps matching TRBD1 or TRBD2 (5 bases each). CDR3 length: 18 residues. In germline, CDR1 is LGHNA, CDR2 YNFKEQ. Deletions cut 4 bases from V and 0 bases from J, with 16 bases between.

This clonotype occurred once. This may be a read error, as it is one base from a much larger clone. The V call is TRBV15, the J call TRBJ1-5; tentatively, D is TRBD1 (6 bases). The CDR3 is made up of 13 amino acids. Germline V lookup: CDR1 LNHNV, CDR2 YYDKDF (reference sequence). V shed 8 bases and J shed 7 bases, with 15 bases lying between them. CDR3 sequence: CATGRGSRQPQHF. In DNA, the CDR3 is TGTGCCACCGGTAGGGGGTCTAGGCAGCCCCAGCATTTT.

Details on this clonotype: A much larger clone lies a single base off, so this may be a read error. The chain uses TRBV25-1 and TRBJ2-1, with TRBD2 matching over 8 bases. This CDR3 is 17 amino acids long. The ends lost 6 bases at V and 8 bases at J; junction bases unmatched: 18. CDR1 is MGHDK and CDR2 is SYGVNS in the germline V gene. Written as DNA, the CDR3 is TGTGCCAGCAGCAGTAGGTATATGGAGCGGGAGATGGATGAGCAGTTCTTC. It translates to CASSSRYMEREMDEQFF.

This clonotype showed up just a few times. A read error is possible here, since a much larger clone lies one base away. V gene TRBV5-1 combines with J gene TRBJ2-7; 10 bases are shared with TRBD2. This CDR3 has 13 residues. V dropped 8 bases and J dropped 7; count of bases not matched to a gene: 9. The germline V gene encodes CDR1 SGHRS and CDR2 YFSETQ. CDR3 region: CASTNSGRNEQYF. CDR3 nucleotide sequence: TGCGCCAGTACTAATAGCGGGAGGAATGAGCAGTACTTC.

The gene calls are TRBV7-2 and TRBJ1-5; 7 bases align to TRBD1. The J segment lost 6 bases and the V segment lost 2 bases, leaving 7 bases of the junction unmatched. The germline gives CDR1 SGHTA, CDR2 FQGNSA. CDR3 length: 15 residues. CDR3 DNA: TGTGCCAGCAGCTTAAGGGCAGGGGGAGGTCAGCCCCAGCATTTT. Residues: CASSLRAGGGQPQHF.

The chain uses TRBV20-1 and TRBJ2-2; a weak D match, TRBD1 (5 bases). V dropped 1 base and J dropped 1 base, with 16 bases sitting between them. Germline V gene sequence: CDR1 DFQATT, CDR2 SNEGSKA (reference sequence). The CDR3 sequence is 17 residues long. CDR3 in DNA: TGCAGTGCTAGAGGGGTGGGGCTGAGGTGGAACACCGGGGAGCTGTTTTTT. Its translation is CSARGVGLRWNTGELFF.

This clonotype was counted only a few times. The chain uses TRBV6-2 or TRBV6-3 and TRBJ2-1; D is ambiguous. There are 17 residues in the CDR3. The germline V gene has CDR1 MNHEY and CDR2 SVGEGT. Trimming pared 0 bases from V and 1 base from J, leaving 13 bases between. CDR3 protein: CASSYSQVLGSYNEQFF. CDR3 sequence (DNA): TGTGCCAGCAGTTACTCCCAGGTCCTTGGGTCCTACAATGAGCAGTTCTTC.

The genes are TRBV18 and TRBJ2-5; no clear D gene. The better agreement between TRBJ2-7 and the DNA end casts doubt on the J call. The CDR3 covers 15 residues. Germline loops: CDR1 KGHSH, CDR2 LQKENI. The CDR3: CASSPLSTADYEQYF. The CDR3 DNA sequence: TGTGCCAGCTCACCACTCAGTACAGCTGACTACGAGCAGTACTTC.

The chain carries TRBV12-3 or TRBV12-4 and TRBJ2-3; possibly TRBD1 or TRBD2 for D (5 bases each). The length of the CDR3 is 15 residues. The V end lost 6 bases, the J end lost 5 bases, and 18 bases lay between the germline ends. CDR3: CASRTGRANLDTQYF. CDR3 DNA: TGTGCCAGCAGGACGGGACGAGCAAACTTAGATACGCAGTATTTT.

This clonotype has a single count. A much larger clone lies a single base off, so this may be a read error. The gene calls are TRBV7-8 and TRBJ2-1; D is unclear. This CDR3 region has 14 residues. V shed 2 bases and J shed 8 bases, with 13 bases lying between them. CDR1 SGHVS and CDR2 FQNEAQ come from the germline V gene. The CDR3 sequence: CASSLRAASYEQFF. The CDR3 nucleotides read TGTGCCAGCAGCTTACGGGCTGCCTCCTATGAGCAGTTCTTC.

Note on this clonotype: A read error may be the cause here, since a much bigger clone is one base away. This chain connects TRBV20-1 to TRBJ2-1; perhaps D is TRBD1 or TRBD2 (6 bases each). The V gene lost 6 bases and the J gene lost 3 bases, with 27 bases spanning the gap. In germline, CDR1 is DFQATT, CDR2 SNEGSKA (reference sequence). The CDR3 runs to 18 residues. CDR3 DNA sequence: TGCAGTGCGAGACCCCTTACGGGTGGTGGGGGGCACTACAATGAGCAGTTCTTC. Its protein is CSARPLTGGGGHYNEQFF.

At least ten counts were recorded for this clonotype. The CDR3 DNA reads TGTGCCAGCAACCCTAGCGGGAGCTACAATGAGCAGTTCTTC. This gives the protein CASNPSGSYNEQFF. This chain joins TRBV7-9 and TRBJ2-1; 10 bases agree with TRBD2. This CDR3 is built from 14 residues. The germline gives CDR1 SEHNR, CDR2 FQNEAQ (reference sequence). V shed 7 bases and J 3 bases; nucleotides not matched to a gene: 3.

This clonotype was seen a single time. The gene calls are TRBV10-3 and TRBJ2-6; no reliable D call. Trimming shortened V by 4 bases and J by 0 bases, and 13 bases separated the two germline ends. Germline V gives CDR1 ENHRY, CDR2 SYGVKD. CDR3 size: 17 residues. The CDR3 nucleotides read TGTGCCATCAGTGGTCTCCCGGGCGGCTCTGGGGCCAACGTCCTGACTTTC. Its protein is CAISGLPGGSGANVLTF.

The chain recombines TRBV20-1 with TRBJ2-3; D remains unclear. Germline-derived CDR1 and CDR2 are DFQATT and SNEGSKA (reference sequence). The CDR3 runs to 10 residues. CDR3 DNA sequence: TGCAGGGGAAGAGGAGATACGCAGTATTTT. Translation: CRGRGDTQYF.

This clonotype was detected only a few times. The rearrangement links TRBV5-1 to TRBJ1-4; perhaps TRBD1 as D (6 bases). The CDR3 contains 15 residues. From germline, CDR1 is SGHRS and CDR2 YFSETQ. Trimming left V 2 bases short and J 4 bases short, with 12 bases between. CDR3 nucleotides: TGCGCCAGCAGCTTAGCAGGGGCAAATAATGAAAAACTGTTTTTT. Translation gives CASSLAGANNEKLFF.

With respect to this clonotype: A much larger clonotype is one base distant, so this may be a read error. The gene calls are TRBV12-3 or TRBV12-4 and TRBJ2-7; maybe TRBD2 (6 bases). There are 14 residues in the CDR3. V was shortened by 0 bases and J by 6 bases, with 12 bases between the two germline ends. The CDR3 spells CASSLAGRLREQYF. The CDR3 nucleotides read TGTGCCAGCAGTTTAGCAGGGAGGCTCCGCGAGCAGTACTTC.

At least ten counts were recorded for this clonotype. The chain uses TRBV4-1 and TRBJ2-1; 10 bases are a match to TRBD2. The V and J ends lost 4 bases and 7 bases, in that order; junction bases with no gene match: 7. The germline CDR1 and CDR2 sequences are MGHRA and YSYEKL. The CDR3 runs 15 residues. The CDR3 DNA reads as TGCGCCAGCAGCCCCCTAGCGGGAGCTCCTAATGAGCAGTTCTTC. It translates to CASSPLAGAPNEQFF.

This clonotype was recorded many times. CDR3 protein: CASSLDGRANGYTF. The CDR3 DNA follows: TGCGCCAGCAGCTTGGATGGCAGGGCAAACGGCTACACCTTC. V is TRBV5-1 and J is TRBJ1-2; the D gene is possibly TRBD1 (5 bases). This CDR3 spans 14 amino acids. Germline V gene lookup returns CDR1 SGHRS and CDR2 YFSETQ. V gave up 0 bases and J gave up 8 bases, with 14 bases separating them.

The rearrangement links TRBV12-3 or TRBV12-4 to TRBJ2-3; weak D call: TRBD2 (5 bases). V was shortened by 11 bases and J by 6 bases, with 21 bases between the two germline ends. There are 14 residues in the CDR3. CDR3 DNA: TGTGCCGGCACCCCTCAACTAAAGCGGGATACGCAGTATTTT. Amino acids: CAGTPQLKRDTQYF.

A single count supports this clonotype. The chain employs TRBV9 and TRBJ2-3; D unclear. CDR1 is SGDLS, CDR2 YYNGEE, per germline. The CDR3 covers 15 residues. Trimming left V 0 bases short and J 0 bases short, with 8 bases between. Here the CDR3 DNA reads TGTGCCAGCAGCGTAGCGCGCGGTAGCACAGATACGCAGTATTTT. Its translation: CASSVARGSTDTQYF.

This clonotype appeared many times. This CDR3 reads CASSQAKNIQYF. In nucleotides, the CDR3 is TGTGCCAGCAGCCAAGCTAAAAACATTCAGTACTTC. The J gene is TRBJ2-4, the V gene TRBV14, with D unresolved. The CDR3 sequence is 12 residues long. Trimming took off 1 base at V and 4 bases at J, with 2 bases between the two ends. Germline V gene data show CDR1 as SGHDN and CDR2 as FVKESK.

The V gene is TRBV12-3 or TRBV12-4, the J gene TRBJ1-6, with D unclear. The V end lost 10 bases, the J end lost 3 bases, and 16 bases lay between the germline ends. The CDR3 covers 15 residues. CDR3 region: CATMLGLSYNSPLHF. As DNA, the CDR3 is TGTGCCACCATGCTGGGTTTAAGCTATAATTCACCCCTCCACTTT.

Comment on this clonotype: Since a much larger clone is just one base distant, this may be a read error. The chain recombines TRBV29-1 with TRBJ1-2; D remains ambiguous. The CDR3 length is 13 residues. The V end was cut by 4 bases, the J end by 6 bases, with 15 bases between. Germline CDR1 and CDR2: SQVTM and ANQGSEA. CDR3 region: CSVVDRVNHGYTF. CDR3 in DNA: TGCAGCGTTGTAGATAGGGTCAACCATGGCTACACCTTC. Full variable domain (rest looked up from reference TRBV29-1 and TRBJ1-2): SAVISQKPSRDICQRGTSLTIQCQVDSQVTMMFWYRQQPGQSLTLIATANQGSEATYESGFVIDKFPISRPNLTFSTLTVSNMSPEDSSIYLCSVVDRVNHGYTFGSGTRLTVV.

This clonotype has a handful of counts. The genes are TRBV6-1 and TRBJ2-1, with D perhaps matching TRBD1 (7 bases). Germline loops: CDR1 MNHNS, CDR2 SASEGT. Trimming took off 6 bases at V and 1 base at J, with 10 bases between the two ends. CDR3 length equals 14 residues. This CDR3 is CASRAGQSYNEQFF. The CDR3 DNA sequence: TGTGCCAGCAGGGCGGGACAGTCCTACAATGAGCAGTTCTTC.

This clonotype was recorded at least ten times. The chain combines TRBV25-1 with TRBJ2-1; D is perhaps TRBD1 (6 bases). V lost 1 base, J lost 3 bases, and 10 bases lay in between. The germline V gene encodes CDR1 MGHDK and CDR2 SYGVNS. CDR3 length: 15 amino acids. The CDR3 is CASSESRTVYNEQFF. CDR3 nucleotide sequence: TGTGCCAGCAGTGAATCAAGGACAGTCTACAATGAGCAGTTCTTC.

In this sample, this clonotype turned up many times. The chain has TRBV7-9 and TRBJ2-6; D gene unclear. The germline V and J ends were trimmed by 3 bases and 0 bases, with 3 bases remaining between them. Germline CDR1 and CDR2: SEHNR and FQNEAQ (reference sequence). The CDR3 runs to 14 residues. For the CDR3, the DNA is TGTGCCAGCAGCTTTAGCTCTGGGGCCAACGTCCTGACTTTC. Amino acid sequence: CASSFSSGANVLTF. Full variable domain (missing parts from reference TRBV7-9 and TRBJ2-6): DTGVSQNPRHKITKRGQNVTFRCDPISEHNRLYWYRQTLGQGPEFLTYFQNEAQLEKSRLLSDRFSAERPKGSFSTLEIQRTEQGDSAMYLCASSFSSGANVLTFGAGSRLTVL.